Below, 5 T cell receptor beta chains from the same sample are listed, as sequenced in a study of Graves' ophthalmopathy and Graves' hyperthyroidism. Scientists amplified the TCR beta CDR3 regions from RNA transcripts. The authors performed first-round RT-PCR with HTBI primers and then a second-round multiplex PCR. One entry per CDR3 protein, called by TCRdb with MiXCR from the multiplex PCR reads. This sample has about 160,000 distinct CDR3 sequences, with less than 45% found just once. The sample taken for sequencing was peripheral blood. The receptors stem from a middle-aged woman with Graves' ophthalmopathy.

This clonotype appeared many times. The chain carries TRBV28 and TRBJ2-5; D is ambiguous. Looked up from germline, CDR1 is MDHEN and CDR2 is SYDVKM. The CDR3 contains 14 residues. The V and J ends lost 6 bases and 2 bases respectively, with 13 bases between them. The CDR3, as DNA: TGTGCCAGCAGGGACCCGACGTATCAAGAGACCCAGTACTTC. It yields the protein CASRDPTYQETQYF.

The CDR3 is CASSPPVQGNTIYF. The CDR3 DNA is TGTGCCAGCAGCCCGCCAGTTCAGGGAAACACCATATATTTT. This chain uses TRBV28 with TRBJ1-3, with unresolved D. This CDR3 is built from 14 residues. Per the germline V gene, CDR1 is MDHEN and CDR2 is SYDVKM. Trimming pared 6 bases from V and 4 bases from J, leaving 13 bases between.

This clonotype was detected many times. The chain couples TRBV19 to TRBJ1-1; TRBD1 matches 7 bases. The CDR3 has 12 residues. After removal of 9 bases from V and 5 bases from J, the junction contained 6 bases not matched to a gene. Germline CDR1 and CDR2: LNHDA and SQIVND (reference sequence). In nucleotides, the CDR3 is TGTGCCAGCCGGGACAGCGGTACTGAAGCTTTCTTT. It yields the protein CASRDSGTEAFF.

At least ten counts were recorded for this clonotype. The CDR3, as DNA: TGTGCCAGCAGTTACCTCGGCCGCAATCAGCCCCAGCATTTT. Translated: CASSYLGRNQPQHF. This chain connects TRBV6-5 to TRBJ1-5; D uncertain. CDR3 size: 14 residues. Trimming took 2 bases from V and 2 from J, leaving 7 bases between them. CDR1 is MNHEY and CDR2 is SVGAGI in the germline V gene.

This clonotype turned up a few times. The V and J genes are TRBV28 and TRBJ2-7; possible D gene TRBD1, 6 bases. With 9 bases removed from V and 4 bases from J, the gap between germline ends came to 19 bases. CDR3 length: 14 residues. Germline assignment: CDR1 MDHEN and CDR2 SYDVKM. The CDR3 loop is CASRASDRLYEQYF. The CDR3 coding sequence is TGTGCCAGTCGTGCCTCCGACAGGCTATACGAGCAGTACTTC.